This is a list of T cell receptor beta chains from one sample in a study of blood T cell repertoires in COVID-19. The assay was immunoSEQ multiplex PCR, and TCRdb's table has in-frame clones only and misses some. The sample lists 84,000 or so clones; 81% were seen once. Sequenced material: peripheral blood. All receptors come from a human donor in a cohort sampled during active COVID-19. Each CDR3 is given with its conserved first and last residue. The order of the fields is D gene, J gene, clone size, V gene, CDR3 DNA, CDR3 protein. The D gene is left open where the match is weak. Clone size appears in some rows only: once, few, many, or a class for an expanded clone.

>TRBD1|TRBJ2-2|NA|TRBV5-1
TGCGCCAGCAGCTTGGGTAAGGGGGCGTCGGCCGGGGAGCTGTTTTTT
CASSLGKGASAGELFF
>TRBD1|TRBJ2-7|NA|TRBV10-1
TGCGCCAGCAGTGAGGGACAGGGGGCTGCCTACGAGCAGTACTTC
CASSEGQGAAYEQYF
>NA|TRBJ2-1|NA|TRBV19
TGTGCCAGTAGTATAGGGTTGCGGGGAGGGCAGTTCTTC
CASSIGLRGGQFF
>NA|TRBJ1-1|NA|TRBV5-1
TGCGCCAGCAGCCTGACAGCCGGGAACACTGAAGCTTTCTTT
CASSLTAGNTEAFF
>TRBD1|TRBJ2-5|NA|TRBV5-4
TGTGCCAGCAGATCCAGGGACAGCCAAGAGACCCAGTACTTC
CASRSRDSQETQYF
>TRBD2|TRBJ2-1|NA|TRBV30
TGTGCCTGGACCCTAAAGAGTGCAGGGAGGGACAATGAGCAGTTCTTC
CAWTLKSAGRDNEQFF
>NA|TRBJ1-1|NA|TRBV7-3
TGTGCCAGCAGGTCAACCCCCTCGGGACTAAAAAAAGCTTTCTTT
CASRSTPSGLKKAFF
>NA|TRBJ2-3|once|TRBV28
TGTGCCAGCACCATATCATCCAGTGGGGGGTATACAGATACGCAGTATTTT
CASTISSSGGYTDTQYF
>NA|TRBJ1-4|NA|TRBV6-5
TGTGCCAGCAGACGGGGGATAGCCCCAAATGAAAAACTGTTTTTT
CASRRGIAPNEKLFF
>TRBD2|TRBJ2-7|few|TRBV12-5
TGTGCTAGTGGTCCCTCGGGACTAGCGGGGGGTCGCCCCTACGAGCAGTACTTC
CASGPSGLAGGRPYEQYF
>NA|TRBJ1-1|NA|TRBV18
TGTGCCAGCTCACCAAACAGGTATGACACTGAAGCTTTCTTT
CASSPNRYDTEAFF
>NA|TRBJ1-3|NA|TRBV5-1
TGCGCCAGCAGCTTACAAAGCTCTGGAAACACCATATATTTT
CASSLQSSGNTIYF
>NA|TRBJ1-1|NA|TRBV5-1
TGCGCCAGCAGCTTGGAAAGCCAGAACACTGAAGCTTTCTTT
CASSLESQNTEAFF
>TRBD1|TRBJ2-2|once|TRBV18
TGTGCCAGCTCGGACCGACAGGGCACCGGGGAGCTGTTTTTT
CASSDRQGTGELFF
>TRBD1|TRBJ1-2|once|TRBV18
TGTGCCAGCTCAGCGGACAGGGTCTATGGCTACACCTTC
CASSADRVYGYTF
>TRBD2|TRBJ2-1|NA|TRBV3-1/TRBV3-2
TGTGCCAGCAGACTTCCGGGACTAGCACGGAATGAGCAGTTCTTC
CASRLPGLARNEQFF
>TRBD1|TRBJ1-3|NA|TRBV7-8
TGTGCCAGCAGCTTATCCGGGACAGGCGTAAACACCATATATTTT
CASSLSGTGVNTIYF
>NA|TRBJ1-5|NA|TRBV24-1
TGTGCCACCAGTGATTCGTATAGCAATCAGCCCCAGCATTTT
CATSDSYSNQPQHF
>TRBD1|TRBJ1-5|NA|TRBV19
TGTGCCAGTAGTACCTCGACAGGGGGTGAGCAGCCCCAGCATTTT
CASSTSTGGEQPQHF
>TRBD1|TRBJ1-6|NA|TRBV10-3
TGTGCCATCTCAGGACAGGTTAATTCACCCCTCCACTTT
CAISGQVNSPLHF
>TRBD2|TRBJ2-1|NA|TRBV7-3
TGTGCCAGCAGCTTATCGCGGGGGTACAATGAGCAGTTCTTC
CASSLSRGYNEQFF
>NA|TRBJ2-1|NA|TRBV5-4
TGTGCCAGCAGTTCTCCTCGACCCGAAGGGGCCTACAATGAGCAGTTCTTC
CASSSPRPEGAYNEQFF